A selection of T cell receptor beta chains follows, all from one sample in a study of vaccination and CD4 T cells after COVID-19. Via MiXCR, TCRdb re-called the PCR reads, giving one row per CDR3 protein. The repertoire holds about 10,000 distinct CDR3 sequences, with 28% as singletons. No cognate antigen is known for these TCRs. Source material: CD4+ T cells from blood, cultured in vitro. The receptors stem from a human donor in good health. CDR3s include the opening cysteine and the closing phenylalanine or tryptophan. Each record gives: CDR3 protein, CDR3 DNA, V gene, clone size, J gene, D gene, CDR3 length. D genes are given only for firm matches. Clone sizes are given selectively: once, few, many, or a class where the clone is expanded.

CDR3 protein: CASSNPSGREDGYTF; CDR3 DNA: TGTGCCAGTAGTAACCCCTCGGGCAGGGAAGATGGCTACACCTTC; V gene: TRBV19; clone size: few; J gene: TRBJ1-2; D gene: NA; CDR3 length: 15
CDR3 protein: CASSLGDRLAVSSYEQYF; CDR3 DNA: TGTGCCAGCAGTTTGGGAGATAGACTAGCGGTGAGCTCCTACGAGCAGTACTTC; V gene: TRBV12-3/TRBV12-4; clone size: NA; J gene: TRBJ2-7; D gene: TRBD2; CDR3 length: 18
CDR3 protein: CASSSPLDRGEAFF; CDR3 DNA: TGTGCCAGCAGTTCCCCGCTTGACAGGGGTGAAGCTTTCTTT; V gene: TRBV27; clone size: NA; J gene: TRBJ1-1; D gene: TRBD1; CDR3 length: 14
CDR3 protein: CAWRPSRLAGPFF; CDR3 DNA: TGTGCCTGGAGACCGAGTCGACTAGCGGGTCCGTTCTTC; V gene: TRBV30; clone size: few; J gene: TRBJ2-1; D gene: TRBD2; CDR3 length: 13
CDR3 protein: CASSHNYPGANVLTF; CDR3 DNA: TGTGCCAGCTCACACAACTACCCTGGGGCCAACGTCCTGACTTTC; V gene: TRBV18; clone size: NA; J gene: TRBJ2-6; D gene: NA; CDR3 length: 15
CDR3 protein: CASSPPGSGRETQYF; CDR3 DNA: TGTGCCAGCAGCCCCCCGGGTAGCGGGAGAGAGACCCAGTACTTC; V gene: TRBV7-2; clone size: few; J gene: TRBJ2-5; D gene: TRBD2; CDR3 length: 15
CDR3 protein: CASSLWLSIEGADTQYF; CDR3 DNA: TGTGCCAGCAGCTTATGGTTGTCAATCGAGGGGGCAGATACGCAGTATTTT; V gene: TRBV11-1; clone size: NA; J gene: TRBJ2-3; D gene: NA; CDR3 length: 17
CDR3 protein: CASSLRRLNEQFF; CDR3 DNA: TGTGCCAGCAGCTTACGGCGGCTCAATGAGCAGTTCTTC; V gene: TRBV7-2; clone size: few; J gene: TRBJ2-1; D gene: NA; CDR3 length: 13
CDR3 protein: CASSLASGYNEQFF; CDR3 DNA: TGTGCCAGCAGCTTAGCGTCAGGCTACAATGAGCAGTTCTTC; V gene: TRBV7-2; clone size: NA; J gene: TRBJ2-1; D gene: NA; CDR3 length: 14
CDR3 protein: CASSVGPNNQPQHF; CDR3 DNA: TGTGCCAGCAGCGTAGGACCGAACAATCAGCCCCAGCATTTT; V gene: TRBV9; clone size: few; J gene: TRBJ1-5; D gene: NA; CDR3 length: 14
CDR3 protein: CASSWAGMNTEAFF; CDR3 DNA: TGTGCCAGCAGTTGGGCCGGAATGAACACTGAAGCTTTCTTT; V gene: TRBV28; clone size: NA; J gene: TRBJ1-1; D gene: NA; CDR3 length: 14
CDR3 protein: CASSQEYRRELFF; CDR3 DNA: TGCGCCAGCAGCCAAGAGTATCGCAGGGAGCTGTTTTTT; V gene: TRBV4-3; clone size: NA; J gene: TRBJ2-2; D gene: NA; CDR3 length: 13
CDR3 protein: CASSVLAGRSYNEQFF; CDR3 DNA: TGTGCCAGTAGTGTACTAGCGGGGCGCTCCTACAATGAGCAGTTCTTC; V gene: TRBV19; clone size: NA; J gene: TRBJ2-1; D gene: TRBD2; CDR3 length: 16
CDR3 protein: CTSSYSTANNEQFF; CDR3 DNA: TGTACCAGCAGTTACTCGACAGCCAACAATGAGCAGTTCTTC; V gene: TRBV6-2/TRBV6-3; clone size: NA; J gene: TRBJ2-1; D gene: NA; CDR3 length: 14
CDR3 protein: CASSIEGQGVDGANVLTF; CDR3 DNA: TGTGCCAGTAGTATAGAGGGACAGGGGGTGGATGGGGCCAACGTCCTGACTTTC; V gene: TRBV19; clone size: NA; J gene: TRBJ2-6; D gene: TRBD1; CDR3 length: 18
CDR3 protein: CASRPGLAGPYEQYF; CDR3 DNA: TGTGCCAGCAGACCGGGACTAGCGGGACCCTACGAGCAGTACTTC; V gene: TRBV21-1; clone size: NA; J gene: TRBJ2-7; D gene: NA; CDR3 length: 15